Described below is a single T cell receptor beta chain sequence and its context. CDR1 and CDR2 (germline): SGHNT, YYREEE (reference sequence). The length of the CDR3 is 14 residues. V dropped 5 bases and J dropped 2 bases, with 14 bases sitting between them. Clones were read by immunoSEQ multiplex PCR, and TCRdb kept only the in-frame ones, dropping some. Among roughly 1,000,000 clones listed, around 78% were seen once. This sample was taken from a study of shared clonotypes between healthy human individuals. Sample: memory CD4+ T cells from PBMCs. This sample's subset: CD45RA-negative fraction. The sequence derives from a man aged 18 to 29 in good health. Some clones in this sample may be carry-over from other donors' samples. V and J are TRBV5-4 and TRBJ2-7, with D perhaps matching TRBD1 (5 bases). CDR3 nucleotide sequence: TGTGCCAGCAGAATAGGGGCAGGAGCCTACGAGCAGTACTTC. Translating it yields CASRIGAGAYEQYF.